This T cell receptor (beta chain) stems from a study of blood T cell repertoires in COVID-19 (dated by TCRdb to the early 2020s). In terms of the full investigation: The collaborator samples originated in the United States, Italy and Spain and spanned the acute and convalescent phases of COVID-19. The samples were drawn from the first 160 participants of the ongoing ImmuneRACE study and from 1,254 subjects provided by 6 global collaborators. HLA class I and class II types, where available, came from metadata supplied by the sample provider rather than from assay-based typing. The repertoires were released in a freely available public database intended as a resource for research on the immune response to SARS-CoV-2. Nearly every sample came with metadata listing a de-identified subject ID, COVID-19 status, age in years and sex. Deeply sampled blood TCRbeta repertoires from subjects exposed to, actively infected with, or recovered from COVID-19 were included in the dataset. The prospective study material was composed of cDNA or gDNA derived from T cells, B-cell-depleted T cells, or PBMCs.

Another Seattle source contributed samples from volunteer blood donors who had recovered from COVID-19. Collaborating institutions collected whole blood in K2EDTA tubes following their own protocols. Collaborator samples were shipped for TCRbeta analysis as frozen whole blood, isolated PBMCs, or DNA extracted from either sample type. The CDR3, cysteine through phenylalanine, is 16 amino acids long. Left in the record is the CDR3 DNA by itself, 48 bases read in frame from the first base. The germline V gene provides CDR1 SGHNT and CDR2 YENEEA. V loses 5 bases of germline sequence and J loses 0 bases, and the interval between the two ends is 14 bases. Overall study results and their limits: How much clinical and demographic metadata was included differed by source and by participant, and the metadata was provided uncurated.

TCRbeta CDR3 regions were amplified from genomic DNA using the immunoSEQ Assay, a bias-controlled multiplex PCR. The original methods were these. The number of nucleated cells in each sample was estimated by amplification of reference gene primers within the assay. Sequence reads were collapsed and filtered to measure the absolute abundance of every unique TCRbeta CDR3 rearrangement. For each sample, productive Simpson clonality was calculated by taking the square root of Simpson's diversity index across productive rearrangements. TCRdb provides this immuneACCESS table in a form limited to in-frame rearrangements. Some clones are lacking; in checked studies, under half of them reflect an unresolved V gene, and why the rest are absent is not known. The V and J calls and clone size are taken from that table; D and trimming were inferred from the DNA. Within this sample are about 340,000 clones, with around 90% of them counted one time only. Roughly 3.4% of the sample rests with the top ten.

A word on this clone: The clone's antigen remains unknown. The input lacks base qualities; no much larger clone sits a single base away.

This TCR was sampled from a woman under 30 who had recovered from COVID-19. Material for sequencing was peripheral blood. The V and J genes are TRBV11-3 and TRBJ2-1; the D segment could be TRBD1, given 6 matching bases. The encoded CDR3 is CASSRRQEHSYNEQFF. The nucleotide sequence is TGTGCCAGCAGCCGGCGACAGGAACACTCCTACAATGAGCAGTTCTTC.